This TCR beta chain is drawn from a study of blood T cell repertoires in COVID-19. Produced via immunoSEQ multiplex PCR; TCRdb's table is partial and in-frame only. The sample consists of 35,000 to 40,000 clones, roughly 80% of them appearing once. V gave up 1 base and J gave up 0 bases, with 4 bases separating them. CDR1 and CDR2 from the germline V gene are MNHEY and SVGEGT. The CDR3 runs to 15 residues. The chain is built from TRBV6-2 or TRBV6-3 and TRBJ2-6; D remains ambiguous. The sample consisted of peripheral blood. The receptor comes from a man over 45 with active COVID-19. CDR3 in amino acids: CASSYFGSGANVLTF. CDR3 bases: TGTGCCAGCAGTTACTTCGGCTCTGGGGCCAACGTCCTGACTTTC.